What follows are 10 T cell receptor beta chains derived from one specimen sequenced in a study of cytomegalovirus exposure and HLA in healthy donors. The PCR made use of 60 Vbeta and 13 Jbeta primers. Generated by immunoSEQ multiplex PCR, the TCRdb table keeps only in-frame clones and is missing some. The sample data list some 110,000 clones. The sequencing sample was made of PBMCs. The receptors originated from a man aged 35-49 years in good health and CMV-seropositive.

The chain employs TRBV5-4 and TRBJ1-1; 7 bases are shared with TRBD1. Germline CDR1 and CDR2: SGHNT and YYREEE (reference sequence). V was pared by 4 bases and J by 5 bases, with 11 bases of the junction left unmatched. The CDR3 extends over 15 amino acids. Written as DNA, the CDR3 is TGTGCCAGCAGCACCCCGGGACAGTCGCCGACTGAAGCTTTCTTT. As protein: CASSTPGQSPTEAFF.

The rearrangement joins TRBV28 to TRBJ1-1; 7 nucleotides line up with TRBD1. The CDR3 totals 16 residues. The J segment lost 0 bases and the V segment lost 3 bases, leaving 7 bases of the junction unmatched. Germline V gives CDR1 MDHEN, CDR2 SYDVKM. The CDR3 loop reads CASSFRQGDMNTEAFF. The CDR3 DNA reads TGTGCCAGCAGTTTTCGTCAGGGGGACATGAACACTGAAGCTTTCTTT.

The rearrangement joins TRBV6-5 to TRBJ1-1; D is unclear. CDR1 and CDR2 from the germline V gene are MNHEY and SVGAGI. The CDR3 spans 14 residues. The V end was cut by 0 bases, the J end by 1 base, with 6 bases between. This chain's CDR3 is CASSYSEENTEAFF. CDR3 DNA: TGTGCCAGCAGTTACTCAGAGGAGAACACTGAAGCTTTCTTT.

V usage is TRBV27 and J usage is TRBJ2-1; tentatively, D is TRBD2 (6 bases). The V end lost 6 bases, the J end lost 3 bases, and 18 bases lay between the germline ends. This CDR3 is built from 16 residues. Germline V CDR1 and CDR2: MNHEY, SMNVEV (reference sequence). The CDR3 sequence: CASRVGGGVSYNEQFF. In DNA, the CDR3 is TGTGCCAGCAGGGTAGGAGGCGGGGTTAGCTACAATGAGCAGTTCTTC.

The chain has TRBV7-2 and TRBJ2-2; 7 nucleotides agree with TRBD1. The CDR3 consists of 15 residues. V gave up 5 bases and J gave up 3 bases; unmatched junction bases: 6. CDR1 and CDR2 from the germline V gene are SGHTA and FQGNSA. CDR3 in amino acids: CASSTRQGYTGELFF. CDR3 bases: TGTGCCAGCAGCACCCGACAGGGATACACCGGGGAGCTGTTTTTT.

V gene TRBV5-1 combines with J gene TRBJ2-5; D remains ambiguous. CDR1 is SGHRS and CDR2 is YFSETQ in the germline V gene. V was clipped by 4 bases and J by 5 bases, with 15 bases between them. CDR3 size: 14 residues. CDR3 DNA: TGCGCCAGCAGCCCCCTCCGCGGTGGGGAGACCCAGTACTTC. Protein: CASSPLRGGETQYF.

V gene TRBV10-2 combines with J gene TRBJ1-5; TRBD1 is a possible D gene (6 bases). Germline-derived CDR1 and CDR2 are WSHSY and SAAADI. This CDR3 is built from 13 residues. V lost 2 bases, J lost 11 bases, and 13 bases lay in between. This chain's CDR3 is CASSENRVGAQHF. CDR3 nucleotides: TGCGCCAGCAGTGAGAACAGGGTTGGGGCCCAGCATTTT.

The chain recombines TRBV5-1 with TRBJ2-3; 7 nucleotides match TRBD1. Trimming cost V 4 bases and J 0 bases; bases outside gene matches: 2. This CDR3 spans 14 amino acids. Germline lookup yields CDR1 SGHRS and CDR2 YFSETQ. CDR3 loop: CASSPGQSTDTQYF. CDR3 in DNA: TGCGCCAGCAGCCCGGGACAGAGCACAGATACGCAGTATTTT.

V is TRBV28 and J is TRBJ2-3, with 9 bases matching TRBD2. The CDR3 spans 15 residues. After removal of 6 bases from V and 2 bases from J, the junction contained 6 bases not matched to a gene. The germline CDR1 and CDR2 sequences are MDHEN and SYDVKM. The CDR3 loop reads CASRPVAGVTDTQYF. DNA of the CDR3: TGTGCCAGCAGACCAGTAGCGGGGGTCACAGATACGCAGTATTTT.

CDR3 region: CASSLGLASGNTIYF. The CDR3 bases are TGTGCCAGCAGTTTGGGCCTAGCCTCTGGAAACACCATATATTTT. This chain links TRBV28 with TRBJ1-3; D unclear. V was shortened by 3 bases and J by 0 bases, with 9 bases between the two germline ends. Germline loops: CDR1 MDHEN, CDR2 SYDVKM. The CDR3 is 15 amino acids.